Listed here is a single T cell receptor beta chain. These data come from a study of blood T cell repertoires in COVID-19. Background on the study: Samples came from the United States, Italy and Spain, spanning acute and convalescent COVID-19.

Some clones are missing from TCRdb's copy, which holds only in-frame ones; the method was immunoSEQ multiplex PCR. The sample consists of about 300,000 clones, about nine tenths of them appearing once. The receptor comes from a woman in her forties or fifties with COVID-19, enrolled during active disease. The sample was peripheral blood.

This chain's CDR3 is CASGTRADTQYF. DNA for the CDR3: TGTGCTAGTGGGACTAGGGCAGATACGCAGTATTTT. The chain joins TRBV12-5 to TRBJ2-3; D perhaps matches TRBD2 (6 bases). V dropped 6 bases and J dropped 4 bases, with 8 bases sitting between them. Germline CDR1 and CDR2: LGHNT and FRNRAP. CDR3 length: 12 residues.